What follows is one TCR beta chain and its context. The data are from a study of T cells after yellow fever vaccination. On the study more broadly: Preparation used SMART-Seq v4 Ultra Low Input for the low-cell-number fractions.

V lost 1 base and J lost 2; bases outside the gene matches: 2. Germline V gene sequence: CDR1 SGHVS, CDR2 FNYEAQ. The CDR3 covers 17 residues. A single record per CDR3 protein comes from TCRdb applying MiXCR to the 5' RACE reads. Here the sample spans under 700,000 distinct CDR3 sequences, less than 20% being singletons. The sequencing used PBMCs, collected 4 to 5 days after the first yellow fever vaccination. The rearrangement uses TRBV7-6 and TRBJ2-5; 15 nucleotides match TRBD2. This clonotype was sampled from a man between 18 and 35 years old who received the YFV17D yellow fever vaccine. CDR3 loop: CASSLVGTSGGQETQYF. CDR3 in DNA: TGTGCCAGCAGCTTAGTGGGGACTAGCGGGGGGCAAGAGACCCAGTACTTC. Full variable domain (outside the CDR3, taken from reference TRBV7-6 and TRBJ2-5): GAGVSQSPRYKVTKRGQDVALRCDPISGHVSLYWYRQALGQGPEFLTYFNYEAQQDKSGLPNDRFSAERPEGSISTLTIQRTEQRDSAMYRCASSLVGTSGGQETQYFGPGTRLLVL.